The entry that follows covers one T cell receptor beta chain sequence. Its target is not known. The data were obtained in a study of T cells in Graves' hyperthyroidism and ophthalmopathy. Study-level background: Peripheral blood samples were taken at initial diagnosis, prior to any treatment. Overall study findings and caveats: With a median lead of around 5.9 months before onset, the model predicted ophthalmopathy.

There were TCR beta CDR3 regions amplified from RNA transcripts. The HTBI primer set was used in a first-round RT-PCR of the TCR CDR3. TCRdb passed the multiplex PCR reads through MiXCR, listing each CDR3 protein once. The sample has around 700,000 distinct CDR3 sequences, 18% seen once; the top ten hold 16%. 10 ml of fresh peripheral blood supplied the PBMCs. Trimming removed 9 bases from V and 4 bases from J; junction bases left unmatched: 4. CDR1 and CDR2 (germline): LNHDA, SQIVND (reference sequence). The CDR3 is 13 amino acids. The sequenced sample consisted of blood. The chain employs TRBV19 and TRBJ2-5; the match to TRBD2 covers 11 bases. The TCR originated in a woman aged 45-59 years with Graves' hyperthyroidism that later progressed to Graves' ophthalmopathy. CDR3 amino acids: CARELAGAETQYF. CDR3 DNA: TGTGCCAGGGAACTAGCGGGGGCAGAGACCCAGTACTTC.